This entry lists 32 T cell receptor beta chains sequenced from one sample in a study of beta chain features in type 1 diabetes. All of the isolated RNA was reverse transcribed, so expressed TCRB transcripts were sequenced. Clones were read by immunoSEQ multiplex PCR, and TCRdb kept only the in-frame ones, dropping some. The sample includes 300,000 or so clones, more than 13% of them seen just once. These receptors are not linked to any known antigen. Findings and limits, study-wide: All four CD4+ subsets from Type 1 diabetes patients carried moderately but significantly shorter TCRB CDR3s.

Sequencing input: naive CD4+ T cells from blood. These receptors were collected from a man aged 25-45 years with type 1 diabetes.

This chain links TRBV7-9 with TRBJ2-2; TRBD1 matches 9 bases. V lost 3 bases and J lost 4; bases outside the gene matches: 6. Germline CDR1 is SEHNR and CDR2 is FQNEAQ (reference sequence). The CDR3 is 16 residues long. For the CDR3, the DNA is TGTGCCAGCAGCTTCCGACAGGGGGTTGTCACCGGGGAGCTGTTTTTT. Translated: CASSFRQGVVTGELFF.

This chain connects TRBV15 to TRBJ2-1; TRBD2 matches 9 bases. CDR3 length: 15 amino acids. Germline V gives CDR1 LNHNV, CDR2 YYDKDF (reference sequence). V lost 0 bases to trimming and J lost 15 bases; unmatched junction nucleotides: 12. CDR3 DNA: TGTGCCACCAGCAGAGATCTAGCGGGGAGTGGGGATCGGTTCTTC. Translation: CATSRDLAGSGDRFF. The full variable domain, its missing parts supplied by reference TRBV15 and TRBJ2-1, is DAMVIQNPRYQVTQFGKPVTLSCSQTLNHNVMYWYQQKSSQAPKLLFHYYDKDFNNEADTPDNFQSRRPNTSFCFLDIRSPGLGDTAMYLCATSRDLAGSGDRFFGPGTRLTVL.

The genes are TRBV11-3 and TRBJ2-3, with 10 bases identical to TRBD2. Germline CDR1 is SGHNT and CDR2 is YENEEA. With 4 bases clipped from V and 4 bases from J, the junction kept 5 bases outside the gene matches. The CDR3 length is 15 residues. CDR3 amino acids: CASSWGLAIPDTQYF. CDR3 nucleotide sequence: TGTGCCAGCAGCTGGGGACTAGCGATCCCAGATACGCAGTATTTT.

This clone was picked up a small number of times. The J gene is TRBJ2-1, the V gene TRBV4-1; 8 bases are shared with TRBD2. With 1 base clipped from V and 7 bases from J, the junction kept 12 bases outside the gene matches. This CDR3 has 17 residues. Germline loops: CDR1 MGHRA, CDR2 YSYEKL. The CDR3 DNA reads as TGCGCCAGCAGCCAAGGAATTTTGCGGGAGGAATCTAATGAGCAGTTCTTC. Its translation: CASSQGILREESNEQFF.

This clone has a handful of counts. J is TRBJ2-7 and V is TRBV7-9; D is ambiguous. Trimming left V 2 bases short and J 4 bases short, with 12 bases between. The V gene's germline CDR1 is SEHNR and CDR2 FQNEAQ (reference sequence). The CDR3 is made up of 14 amino acids. DNA for the CDR3: TGTGCCAGCAGCTTAATTTCGCGGCCGTACGAGCAGTACTTC. Residues: CASSLISRPYEQYF.

This clone was seen once. V usage is TRBV5-4 and J usage is TRBJ2-1; D not resolved. The CDR3 totals 14 residues. Germline V gene lookup returns CDR1 SGHNT and CDR2 YYREEE (reference sequence). Trimming pared 0 bases from V and 3 bases from J, leaving 7 bases between. The CDR3 region has the DNA TGTGCCAGCAGCTTGGACAGCAACTACAATGAGCAGTTCTTC. Protein sequence: CASSLDSNYNEQFF.

The chain links TRBV9 to TRBJ1-2, with TRBD1 matching over 8 bases. Germline CDR1 is SGDLS and CDR2 is YYNGEE. The CDR3 loop spans 14 amino acids. With 3 bases clipped from V and 4 bases from J, the junction kept 5 bases outside the gene matches. The CDR3 DNA reads TGTGCCAGCAGCGCAGGGGGCGAAATCTATGGCTACACCTTC. It specifies CASSAGGEIYGYTF.

This clone has just a few counts. At one end the junction does not follow the germline gene, possibly because of a read error. This chain's CDR3 is CASSQGSGENTEAFF. In DNA, the CDR3 is TGTGCCAGCAGTCAAGGTTCGGGGGAAAACACTGAAGCTTTCTTT. The chain couples TRBV14 to TRBJ1-1, with D tentatively TRBD1 (5 bases). Germline-derived CDR1 and CDR2 are SGHDN and FVKESK. This CDR3 spans 15 amino acids.

This clone has only a few counts. The chain uses TRBV9 and TRBJ2-7, with 8 bases matching TRBD2. V lost 2 bases and J lost 0; bases outside the gene matches: 4. The germline gives CDR1 SGDLS, CDR2 YYNGEE. The CDR3 spans 15 residues. CDR3 DNA: TGTGCCAGCAGCGTGGGAGCGGGAGTCTCCTACGAGCAGTACTTC. Its translation: CASSVGAGVSYEQYF.

This clone was seen a handful of times. The chain recombines TRBV5-1 with TRBJ2-1, with a tentative D call TRBD2 (5 bases). The CDR3 length is 14 residues. Per the germline V gene, CDR1 is SGHRS and CDR2 is YFSETQ. V lost 0 bases and J 8 bases, leaving 12 bases between the germline ends. This CDR3 is CASSLALGRDEQFF. DNA of the CDR3: TGCGCCAGCAGCTTGGCTTTAGGGCGGGATGAGCAGTTCTTC.

The chain is built from TRBV7-9 and TRBJ2-4; 8 positions agree with TRBD1. Per germline, CDR1 SEHNR and CDR2 FQNEAQ (reference sequence). CDR3 length: 15 residues. The V segment lost 4 bases and the J segment 7 bases; nucleotides outside the gene matches: 9. DNA for the CDR3: TGTGCCAGCAGCTCCCTGACAGGGGCGCTGAACATTCAGTACTTC. The encoded protein is CASSSLTGALNIQYF.

This clone has more than one count but fewer than ten. The chain recombines TRBV7-2 with TRBJ2-7; D unclear. The ends were cut back, 5 bases at V and 6 bases at J, with 11 bases in the middle. CDR3 length: 12 amino acids. Germline V lookup: CDR1 SGHTA, CDR2 FQGNSA. This chain's CDR3 is CASSRLTREQYF. The CDR3 nucleotides are TGTGCCAGCAGCCGATTAACTCGCGAGCAGTACTTC.

This clone was counted between two and nine times. The V and J genes are TRBV6-5 and TRBJ2-1; D possibly corresponds to TRBD2 (6 bases). V was pared by 5 bases and J by 10 bases, with 18 bases between. The V gene's germline CDR1 is MNHEY and CDR2 SVGAGI. The CDR3 runs 14 residues. This CDR3 is CASSLFSRGGEQFF. The CDR3 bases are TGTGCCAGCAGTCTCTTCTCCCGGGGAGGAGAGCAGTTCTTC.

V and J are TRBV28 and TRBJ2-5, with D possibly matching TRBD1 (6 bases). The CDR3 is made up of 17 amino acids. Trimming pared 3 bases from V and 4 bases from J, leaving 21 bases between. CDR1 and CDR2 from the germline V gene are MDHEN and SYDVKM. For the CDR3, the DNA is TGTGCCAGCAGTTTTACATACTCGGGACGAGGGGGAGAGACCCAGTACTTC. Translation: CASSFTYSGRGGETQYF.

This chain connects TRBV2 to TRBJ1-1; D is perhaps TRBD1 (5 bases). The germline V gene has CDR1 SNHLY and CDR2 FYNNEI. Trimming pared 4 bases from V and 0 bases from J, leaving 9 bases between. The CDR3 contains 14 residues. This CDR3 is CASSVGHMNTEAFF. The CDR3 DNA is TGTGCCAGCAGTGTCGGACACATGAACACTGAAGCTTTCTTT.

The V call is TRBV7-3, the J call TRBJ2-2, with D uncertain. The CDR3 loop spans 13 amino acids. Germline CDR1 reads SGHTA; CDR2 reads FQGTGA. V shed 5 bases and J shed 6 bases, with 10 bases lying between them. The CDR3 reads CASSPQSAGELFF. The CDR3, as DNA: TGTGCCAGCAGCCCGCAAAGCGCCGGGGAGCTGTTTTTT.

This chain connects TRBV6-1 to TRBJ2-4; TRBD1 matches at 7 bases. There are 15 residues in the CDR3. Trimming cost V 5 bases and J 3 bases; bases outside gene matches: 7. Germline CDR1 is MNHNS and CDR2 is SASEGT. CDR3 DNA sequence: TGTGCCAGCAGTAACACAGGGGCTGGCAAAAACATTCAGTACTTC. It yields the protein CASSNTGAGKNIQYF.

The table lists this clone with a few counts. The chain employs TRBV28 and TRBJ2-1; a weak D match, TRBD2 (5 bases). V was trimmed by 2 bases and J by 4 bases, leaving 9 bases between them. Germline assignment: CDR1 MDHEN and CDR2 SYDVKM. This CDR3 spans 14 amino acids. DNA of the CDR3: TGTGCCAGCAGTTTAGCGGACTTGTACAATGAGCAGTTCTTC. Its translation: CASSLADLYNEQFF.

This chain joins TRBV28 and TRBJ1-2, with 12 positions matching TRBD1. V was clipped by 5 bases and J by 7 bases; unmatched bases: 5. Germline values: CDR1 MDHEN, CDR2 SYDVKM. CDR3 length: 14 residues. CDR3 region: CASSGTGGASGYTF. The DNA for the CDR3 is TGTGCCAGCAGTGGGACAGGGGGCGCTTCTGGCTACACCTTC.

This clone has a handful of counts. J is TRBJ2-3 and V is TRBV19; no clear D gene. Per the germline V gene, CDR1 is LNHDA and CDR2 is SQIVND (reference sequence). The CDR3 consists of 15 residues. V lost 1 base and J 0 bases, leaving 8 bases between the germline ends. The CDR3 sequence is CASSIGQTSTDTQYF. In nucleotides, the CDR3 is TGTGCCAGTAGTATAGGACAAACTAGCACAGATACGCAGTATTTT.

V and J are TRBV4-2 and TRBJ2-7, with D possibly TRBD2 on 5 matching bases. The CDR3 contains 15 residues. The germline CDR1 and CDR2 sequences are LGHNA and YNFKEQ. Trimming stripped 0 bases from V and 3 bases from J, with 12 bases between. The CDR3 nucleotides are TGTGCCAGCAGCCAAGATCGCAGCGGCCTCTACGAGCAGTACTTC. Encoded protein: CASSQDRSGLYEQYF.

This chain joins TRBV6-5 and TRBJ1-5, with a tentative D call TRBD1 (6 bases). Deletions cut 6 bases from V and 5 bases from J, with 11 bases between. This CDR3 has 13 residues. Per germline, CDR1 MNHEY and CDR2 SVGAGI. The DNA for the CDR3 is TGTGCCAGCAGCTCAGGGGTGGATCAGCCCCAGCATTTT. It yields the protein CASSSGVDQPQHF.

V gene TRBV27 combines with J gene TRBJ2-2, with 8 bases fitting TRBD2. CDR3 length: 17 residues. Trimming at V came to 5 bases and at J to 2 bases, leaving 10 bases not matched to a gene. Germline V gene sequence: CDR1 MNHEY, CDR2 SMNVEV (reference sequence). The CDR3 loop reads CASSATGLGGNTGELFF. In DNA form, the CDR3 reads TGTGCCAGCAGTGCCACGGGACTAGGGGGAAACACCGGGGAGCTGTTTTTT.

This clone appeared a few times. The chain has TRBV5-1 and TRBJ1-2, with TRBD1 identical over 8 bases. CDR1 and CDR2 from the germline V gene are SGHRS and YFSETQ. The trim removed 1 base at V and 3 bases at J, leaving 5 bases unmatched. The CDR3 length is 15 residues. CDR3: CASSLWTGSDYGYTF. In DNA, the CDR3 is TGCGCCAGCAGCTTGTGGACAGGGTCTGACTATGGCTACACCTTC.

Worth noting for this clone: Different DNA sequences within this sample yield the same CDR3. As DNA, the CDR3 is TGTGCCAGCAGCTTAGAACTAGCGGGAGGAAATGAGCAGTTCTTC. This encodes CASSLELAGGNEQFF. The chain recombines TRBV7-2 with TRBJ2-1; 12 nucleotides line up with TRBD2. V was clipped by 1 base and J by 7 bases; unmatched bases: 2. The CDR3 extends over 15 amino acids. Germline V gene data show CDR1 as SGHTA and CDR2 as FQGNSA.

The chain links TRBV18 to TRBJ2-7; D might be TRBD2 (6 bases). This CDR3 spans 16 amino acids. Germline CDR1 and CDR2: KGHSH and LQKENI. V gave up 0 bases and J gave up 3 bases, with 15 bases separating them. The CDR3 reads CASSPPSGGGVYEQYF. Written as DNA, the CDR3 is TGTGCCAGCTCACCACCTAGCGGAGGAGGGGTCTACGAGCAGTACTTC.

This clone has just a few counts. V and J are TRBV7-9 and TRBJ2-7; 10 bases are a match to TRBD1. This CDR3 region has 13 residues. Germline V gene sequence: CDR1 SEHNR, CDR2 FQNEAQ (reference sequence). The V segment lost 6 bases and the J segment 3 bases; nucleotides outside the gene matches: 2. The CDR3 DNA reads TGTGCCAGCAGGCGGACAGGGGGCTACGAGCAGTACTTC. As protein: CASRRTGGYEQYF. Combining the CDR3 with reference TRBV7-9 and TRBJ2-7 gives the whole variable domain DTGVSQNPRHKITKRGQNVTFRCDPISEHNRLYWYRQTLGQGPEFLTYFQNEAQLEKSRLLSDRFSAERPKGSFSTLEIQRTEQGDSAMYLCASRRTGGYEQYFGPGTRLTVT.

This clone has more than one count but fewer than ten. The chain joins TRBV7-2 to TRBJ2-5; D is ambiguous. The CDR3 has 14 amino acids. The ends were cut back, 2 bases at V and 1 base at J, with 8 bases in the middle. From germline, CDR1 is SGHTA and CDR2 FQGNSA. Here the CDR3 DNA reads TGTGCCAGCAGCTTAACCGAGCGCCAAGAGACCCAGTACTTC. This codes for CASSLTERQETQYF.

The chain uses TRBV10-3 and TRBJ2-7; 7 positions match TRBD2. In germline, CDR1 is ENHRY, CDR2 SYGVKD. Trimming at V came to 9 bases and at J to 4 bases, leaving 6 bases not matched to a gene. The CDR3 totals 12 residues. The DNA for the CDR3 is TGTGCCATTCGGGGGGAGAGTTACGAGCAGTACTTC. Residues: CAIRGESYEQYF.

The chain recombines TRBV7-3 with TRBJ2-7, with D possibly TRBD2 on 6 matching bases. This CDR3 is 15 amino acids long. Trimming took off 4 bases at V and 4 bases at J, with 17 bases between the two ends. The V gene's germline CDR1 is SGHTA and CDR2 FQGTGA. CDR3 amino acids: CASSSRGRRVYEQYF. As DNA, the CDR3 is TGTGCCAGCAGCTCAAGGGGCAGGAGGGTTTACGAGCAGTACTTC.

J is TRBJ2-7 and V is TRBV11-2; TRBD1 is a possible D gene (6 bases). CDR1 and CDR2 from the germline V gene are SGHAT and FQNNGV. The CDR3 runs to 13 residues. V lost 4 bases to trimming and J lost 3 bases, with 10 bases between them. CDR3 residues: CASSSRGLYEQYF. CDR3 bases: TGTGCCAGCAGCTCCAGGGGCCTCTACGAGCAGTACTTC.

The chain carries TRBV11-3 and TRBJ2-1, with D perhaps matching TRBD2 (5 bases). This CDR3 has 16 amino acids. Germline V gene lookup returns CDR1 SGHNT and CDR2 YENEEA. Between the trimmed V and J ends, which lost 1 base and 10 bases, there was a span of 20 bases. CDR3 residues: CASSLAVAAASGEQFF. The CDR3 bases are TGTGCCAGCAGCTTAGCTGTTGCGGCGGCCTCGGGGGAGCAGTTCTTC.